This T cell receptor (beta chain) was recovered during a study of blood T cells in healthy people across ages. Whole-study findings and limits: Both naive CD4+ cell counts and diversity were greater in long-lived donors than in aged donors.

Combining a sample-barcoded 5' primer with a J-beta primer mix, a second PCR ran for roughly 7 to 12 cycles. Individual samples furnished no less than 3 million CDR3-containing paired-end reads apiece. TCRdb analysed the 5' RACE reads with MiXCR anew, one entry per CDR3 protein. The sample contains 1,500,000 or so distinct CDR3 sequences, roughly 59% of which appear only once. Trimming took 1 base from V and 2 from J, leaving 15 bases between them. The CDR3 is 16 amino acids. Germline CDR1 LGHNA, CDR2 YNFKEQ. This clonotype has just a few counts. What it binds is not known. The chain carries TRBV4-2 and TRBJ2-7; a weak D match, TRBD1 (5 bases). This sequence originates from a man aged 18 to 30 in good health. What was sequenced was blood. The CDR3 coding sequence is TGTGCCAGCAGCCAAGGGTTGAATGGGGCCACCTACGAGCAGTACTTC. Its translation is CASSQGLNGATYEQYF.